Each of the 30 T cell receptor beta chains below was sequenced from the same sample in a study of CD8 T cells in ankylosing spondylitis. Overall study findings and caveats: It appeared that ankylosing spondylitis blood was characterized by a TCR beta motif of several highly homologous variants.

The antigens these receptors bind are not known. TCRdb ran MiXCR on the 5' RACE reads and lists one entry per CDR3 protein. The sample has about 540,000 distinct CDR3 sequences; roughly an eighth are singletons. Material for sequencing was blood, either unsorted or a sorted T cell fraction (not recorded which). The receptors come from a male donor with ankylosing spondylitis.

This clonotype was recorded at least ten times. This chain uses TRBV12-3 or TRBV12-4 with TRBJ1-1; D is undetermined. Trimming shortened V by 2 bases and J by 1 base, and 11 bases separated the two germline ends. The CDR3 runs to 15 residues. The CDR3 nucleotides are TGTGCCAGCAGTTTAATGGCACGGCCGAACACTGAAGCTTTCTTT. Its translation: CASSLMARPNTEAFF.

The chain uses TRBV12-3 or TRBV12-4 and TRBJ2-1; D uncertain. Between the trimmed V and J ends, which lost 2 bases and 8 bases, there was a span of 13 bases. This CDR3 comprises 14 residues. CDR3 DNA: TGTGCCAGCAGTTTATCTACAGCTTGGGATGAGCAGTTCTTC. Translating gives CASSLSTAWDEQFF.

This clonotype was seen more than once but under ten times. The chain combines TRBV6-1 with TRBJ2-3; perhaps D is TRBD1 or TRBD2 (7 bases each). This CDR3 contains 15 residues. Germline V gene lookup returns CDR1 MNHNS and CDR2 SASEGT. With 5 bases removed from V and 4 bases from J, the gap between germline ends came to 16 bases. Here the CDR3 reads CASSKTGEGADTQYF. The CDR3 DNA sequence: TGTGCCAGCAGTAAAACAGGGGAGGGGGCAGATACGCAGTATTTT.

The chain uses TRBV5-6 and TRBJ2-5, with D possibly being TRBD2 (6 bases). Trimming removed 4 bases from V and 4 bases from J, with 20 bases in between. The CDR3 sequence is 16 residues long. Germline-derived CDR1 and CDR2 are SGHDT and YYEEEE. Written as DNA, the CDR3 is TGTGCCAGCAGCCCTGACGTGTTGGGAGGAGGAGAGACCCAGTACTTC. It yields the protein CASSPDVLGGGETQYF.

This chain joins TRBV7-2 and TRBJ1-1, with D tentatively TRBD1 (5 bases). The V gene lost 5 bases and the J gene lost 9 bases, with 16 bases spanning the gap. This CDR3 has 13 residues. From germline, CDR1 is SGHTA and CDR2 FQGNSA. CDR3 loop: CASSPRGGDKAFF. In DNA, the CDR3 is TGTGCCAGCAGCCCCCGGGGGGGGGATAAAGCTTTCTTT.

This clonotype was detected only a few times. The V gene is TRBV11-3, the J gene TRBJ1-1, with TRBD1 matching 9 bases. Trimming removed 5 bases from V and 4 bases from J; junction bases left unmatched: 8. CDR3 length: 15 amino acids. Germline CDR1 is SGHNT and CDR2 is YENEEA. The CDR3: CASSPDRGGGTEAFF. The DNA for the CDR3 is TGTGCCAGCAGCCCGGACAGGGGAGGGGGCACTGAAGCTTTCTTT.

This clonotype was counted between two and nine times. The chain carries TRBV29-1 and TRBJ1-2; D perhaps matches TRBD1 (5 bases). The CDR3 runs to 13 residues. From germline, CDR1 is SQVTM and CDR2 ANQGSEA. The ends were cut back, 7 bases at V and 2 bases at J, with 14 bases in the middle. The CDR3 bases are TGCAGCGCTATCGTGGGGGAAAACTATGGCTACACCTTC. This translates into CSAIVGENYGYTF.

This clonotype has just a few counts. This chain connects TRBV2 to TRBJ1-2, with D tentatively TRBD1 (6 bases). The CDR3 extends over 15 amino acids. V gave up 6 bases and J gave up 0 bases, with 14 bases separating them. Per germline, CDR1 SNHLY and CDR2 FYNNEI. This CDR3 is CASRPRTVPNYGYTF. The CDR3 DNA reads as TGTGCCAGCAGGCCAAGGACAGTCCCTAACTATGGCTACACCTTC.

This clonotype has more than one count but fewer than ten. The chain recombines TRBV5-1 with TRBJ2-6; no reliable D call. CDR3 length: 15 amino acids. V was pared by 0 bases and J by 3 bases, with 7 bases between. Germline V gives CDR1 SGHRS, CDR2 YFSETQ. CDR3 in amino acids: CASSLALGGANVLTF. The CDR3 DNA reads as TGCGCCAGCAGCTTGGCCCTAGGTGGGGCCAACGTCCTGACTTTC. Based on the CDR3 plus reference TRBV5-1 and TRBJ2-6, the full variable domain is KAGVTQTPRYLIKTRGQQVTLSCSPISGHRSVSWYQQTPGQGLQFLFEYFSETQRNKGNFPGRFSGRQFSNSRSEMNVSTLELGDSALYLCASSLALGGANVLTFGAGSRLTVL.

The sample holds a few counts of this clonotype. V and J are TRBV24-1 and TRBJ1-2, with D hard to call. Per germline, CDR1 KGHDR and CDR2 SFDVKD. The CDR3 length is 13 residues. V was shortened by 7 bases and J by 7 bases, with 15 bases between the two germline ends. The CDR3 protein is CATRRDTSGGYTF. DNA of the CDR3: TGTGCCACCAGACGAGACACGTCCGGTGGCTACACCTTC.

On this clonotype itself: Relative to the germline gene, one junction end is altered; a read error may explain this. The chain links TRBV5-1 to TRBJ1-1, with D tentatively TRBD1 (5 bases). The CDR3 is 15 residues long. Germline CDR1 and CDR2: SGHRS and YFSETQ. The CDR3 protein is CASSLEGRGRTEAFF. The CDR3 DNA sequence: TGCGCCAGCAGTTTGGAAGGACGGGGGAGGACTGAAGCTTTCTTT. Drawing the rest from reference TRBV5-1 and TRBJ1-1, the complete variable domain is KAGVTQTPRYLIKTRGQQVTLSCSPISGHRSVSWYQQTPGQGLQFLFEYFSETQRNKGNFPGRFSGRQFSNSRSEMNVSTLELGDSALYLCASSLEGRGRTEAFFGQGTRLTVV.

This chain links TRBV7-2 with TRBJ2-2, with D unresolved. The CDR3 has 15 residues. CDR1 and CDR2 (germline): SGHTA, FQGNSA. V was shortened by 5 bases and J by 2 bases, with 12 bases between the two germline ends. This CDR3 reads CASSPRTINTGELFF. CDR3 coding DNA: TGTGCCAGCAGCCCTCGGACCATTAACACCGGGGAGCTGTTTTTT.

The genes are TRBV5-1 and TRBJ2-5; the match to TRBD2 covers 7 bases. This CDR3 has 15 amino acids. Unmatched junction bases numbered 8, after V lost 1 base and J lost 5 bases. Germline V lookup: CDR1 SGHRS, CDR2 YFSETQ. The CDR3 region is CASSLSGGWWETQYF. DNA of the CDR3: TGCGCCAGCAGCTTGTCGGGAGGATGGTGGGAGACCCAGTACTTC.

The CDR3 loop reads CATSRDRGRYEQYF. CDR3 coding DNA: TGTGCCACCAGCAGAGACAGGGGGCGATATGAGCAGTACTTC. The chain has TRBV15 and TRBJ2-7; TRBD1 matches 8 bases. The CDR3 has 14 amino acids. Germline V gene sequence: CDR1 LNHNV, CDR2 YYDKDF (reference sequence). With 0 bases clipped from V and 7 bases from J, the junction kept 5 bases outside the gene matches.

The chain is built from TRBV5-1 and TRBJ2-7; no firm D call. Germline V gene sequence: CDR1 SGHRS, CDR2 YFSETQ. V lost 4 bases and J 4 bases, leaving 9 bases between the germline ends. This CDR3 is built from 12 residues. The CDR3 coding sequence is TGCGCCAGCAGCCGATCATGGTACGAGCAGTACTTC. This encodes CASSRSWYEQYF.

This clonotype was observed a handful of times. The rearrangement uses TRBV25-1 and TRBJ2-4, with D hard to call. The V end lost 6 bases, the J end lost 0 bases, and 9 bases lay between the germline ends. The CDR3 loop spans 14 amino acids. CDR1 is MGHDK, CDR2 SYGVNS, per germline. DNA for the CDR3: TGTGCCAGCAGAGAAATACTAGCCAAAAACATTCAGTACTTC. Amino acid sequence: CASREILAKNIQYF.

This chain connects TRBV7-9 to TRBJ2-3; D may be TRBD1 (6 bases). Germline lookup yields CDR1 SEHNR and CDR2 FQNEAQ (reference sequence). The CDR3 runs to 15 residues. Deletions cut 5 bases from V and 0 bases from J, with 12 bases between. The CDR3: CASSPPRGSTDTQYF. In nucleotides, the CDR3 is TGTGCCAGCAGCCCGCCCAGGGGCAGCACAGATACGCAGTATTTT.

Concerning this clonotype itself: This may be a read error: a much more frequent sequence differs by one nucleotide. The gene calls are TRBV4-2 and TRBJ2-1; D is perhaps TRBD1 or TRBD2 (5 bases each). The better agreement between TRBJ2-7 and the DNA end casts doubt on the J call. Germline CDR1 reads LGHNA; CDR2 reads YNFKEQ. The CDR3 has 15 amino acids. This chain's CDR3 is CASSQLGTYGNEQYF. In nucleotides, the CDR3 is TGTGCCAGCAGCCAGCTCGGGACGTACGGGAATGAGCAGTACTTC.

This clonotype has a count of ten or more. CDR3 sequence reads: CASGAGGETQYF. DNA for the CDR3: TGCGCCAGCGGAGCAGGTGGGGAGACCCAGTACTTC. The chain has TRBV10-2 and TRBJ2-5, with no clear D. The germline gives CDR1 WSHSY, CDR2 SAAADI. The V gene lost 8 bases and the J gene lost 5 bases, with 12 bases spanning the gap. The CDR3 spans 12 residues.

The chain joins TRBV7-7 to TRBJ2-2; D possibly corresponds to TRBD2 (5 bases). Germline assignment: CDR1 SSHAT and CDR2 FNYEAQ (reference sequence). CDR3 length: 14 residues. V was trimmed by 4 bases and J by 5 bases, leaving 11 bases between them. The CDR3, as DNA: TGTGCCAGCAGCTACCCCGAGGGAACCGGGGAGCTGTTTTTT. Its translation: CASSYPEGTGELFF.

This clonotype has more than one count but fewer than ten. The chain couples TRBV5-5 to TRBJ2-1; 7 bases match TRBD2. Trimming cost V 0 bases and J 4 bases; bases outside gene matches: 4. The V gene's germline CDR1 is SGHKS and CDR2 YYEKEE (reference sequence). This CDR3 spans 15 amino acids. This CDR3 reads CASSLAREGYNEQFF. The CDR3 nucleotides read TGTGCCAGCAGCTTGGCCAGGGAGGGTTACAATGAGCAGTTCTTC.

This clonotype was counted at least ten times. The chain combines TRBV12-3 or TRBV12-4 with TRBJ1-1; a weak D match, TRBD1 (6 bases). This CDR3 region has 14 residues. V was clipped by 6 bases and J by 1 base, with 12 bases between them. The CDR3 DNA reads TGTGCCAGCAGCCCGGGACAATGGAACACTGAAGCTTTCTTT. It encodes CASSPGQWNTEAFF.

The V gene is TRBV7-9, the J gene TRBJ1-1; TRBD1 might be the D (6 bases). The CDR3 spans 16 residues. CDR1 is SEHNR and CDR2 is FQNEAQ in the germline V gene (reference sequence). V lost 2 bases to trimming and J lost 3 bases, with 16 bases between them. The CDR3 region has the DNA TGTGCCAGCAGCTTAAAGGCAGGGGAAGGGGACACTGAAGCTTTCTTT. It is translated as CASSLKAGEGDTEAFF.

The chain combines TRBV29-1 with TRBJ2-7; the D gene could be TRBD1 or TRBD2 (5 bases each). Trimming stripped 6 bases from V and 9 bases from J, with 15 bases between. The CDR3 has 11 amino acids. Germline lookup yields CDR1 SQVTM and CDR2 ANQGSEA. The CDR3 coding sequence is TGCAGCGTCACCCAGGGAGATCGGCAGTACGTC. This codes for CSVTQGDRQYV.

This clonotype has only a few counts. In DNA, the CDR3 is TGCAGCGTGACCCGGCCAGGGGTGGGGTACAATGAGCAGTTCTTC. The encoded protein is CSVTRPGVGYNEQFF. V and J are TRBV29-1 and TRBJ2-1; the D gene is possibly TRBD1 (6 bases). Germline loops: CDR1 SQVTM, CDR2 ANQGSEA. The CDR3 is made up of 15 amino acids. The V end lost 6 bases, the J end lost 4 bases, and 19 bases lay between the germline ends.

The chain couples TRBV6-1 to TRBJ2-1; 7 positions match TRBD1. The CDR3 is 15 amino acids. Trimming took 6 bases from V and 1 from J; bases not matched to a gene: 6. CDR1 MNHNS and CDR2 SASEGT come from the germline V gene. The CDR3: CASRRGQGSYNEQFF. The CDR3 DNA follows: TGTGCCAGCAGGAGGGGGCAGGGATCCTACAATGAGCAGTTCTTC.

V usage is TRBV20-1 and J usage is TRBJ1-2; no reliable D call. CDR3 size: 17 residues. Germline V gene lookup returns CDR1 DFQATT and CDR2 SNEGSKA (reference sequence). The V and J ends lost 0 bases and 2 bases respectively, with 19 bases between them. The CDR3 nucleotides are TGCAGTGCTAGAGATAAGGGCAGTTTGGGTTTCAACTATGGCTACACCTTC. Protein sequence: CSARDKGSLGFNYGYTF.

Many counts were recorded for this clonotype. V usage is TRBV20-1 and J usage is TRBJ2-1; 8 positions agree with TRBD1. Trimming cost V 5 bases and J 6 bases; bases outside gene matches: 3. Per germline, CDR1 DFQATT and CDR2 SNEGSKA (reference sequence). This CDR3 region has 12 residues. The CDR3 here is CSAPGQANEQFF. The CDR3 DNA is TGCAGTGCTCCGGGACAGGCCAATGAGCAGTTCTTC.

The J gene is TRBJ2-5, the V gene TRBV3-1, with D possibly being TRBD2 (7 bases). V shed 1 base and J shed 5 bases, with 14 bases lying between them. Germline CDR1 and CDR2: LGHDT and YNNKEL (reference sequence). This CDR3 comprises 15 residues. CDR3 in amino acids: CASSQGLGGGETQYF. The DNA for the CDR3 is TGTGCCAGCAGCCAAGGCCTAGGGGGAGGGGAGACCCAGTACTTC.

This clonotype was recorded a few times. The chain employs TRBV3-1 and TRBJ1-5, with D possibly being TRBD1 (6 bases). The germline CDR1 and CDR2 sequences are LGHDT and YNNKEL (reference sequence). Deletions cut 5 bases from V and 5 bases from J, with 16 bases between. This CDR3 spans 15 amino acids. The CDR3 loop is CASSSTTGTDQPQHF. In nucleotides, the CDR3 is TGTGCCAGCAGCTCTACTACAGGGACGGATCAGCCCCAGCATTTT.